The rows below give T cell receptor beta chains drawn from one sample of a study of T cells after yellow fever vaccination. Using its own MiXCR run on the 5' RACE reads, TCRdb lists one record per CDR3 protein. The data contain over 300,000 distinct CDR3 sequences, 6.8% of them singletons. Material: PBMCs, obtained about 41 days after the first yellow fever vaccination. Source of these receptors: a man aged 18 to 35 who received the YFV17D yellow fever vaccine. The CDR3 runs from the conserved cysteine through the conserved F or W. A D gene is named only where the DNA matches it firmly. Clone sizes are given selectively: once, few, many, or a class where the clone is expanded.

J | D | V | size | CDR3 | DNA
TRBJ2-5 | NA | TRBV7-2 | few | CASSQRLTGRETQYF | TGTGCCAGCAGCCAACGACTTACAGGGAGAGAGACCCAGTACTTC
TRBJ2-3 | NA | TRBV7-2 | many | CASSFSWAGTGDTQYF | TGTGCCAGCAGCTTTTCTTGGGCGGGTACTGGAGATACGCAGTATTTT
TRBJ2-7 | NA | TRBV6-2/TRBV6-3 | few | CASSHPVTYEQYF | TGTGCCAGCAGCCACCCGGTAACCTACGAGCAGTACTTC
TRBJ2-6 | TRBD1 | TRBV24-1 | few | CATSDPQGAKGANVLTF | TGTGCCACCAGTGATCCACAGGGGGCGAAAGGGGCCAACGTCCTGACTTTC
TRBJ2-3 | TRBD2 | TRBV24-1 | many | CATSDPSSGGTDTQYF | TGTGCCACCAGTGATCCTTCTAGCGGGGGCACAGATACGCAGTATTTT
TRBJ1-2 | TRBD1 | TRBV18 | few | CASSPGGQASNYGYTF | TGTGCCAGCTCTCCCGGAGGACAGGCCTCTAACTATGGCTACACCTTC
TRBJ2-5 | NA | TRBV12-3/TRBV12-4 | many | CASRLGQGETQYF | TGTGCCAGCAGATTAGGGCAGGGGGAGACCCAGTACTTC
TRBJ2-7 | TRBD1 | TRBV29-1 | NA | CSVVAGTGGGEQYF | TGCAGCGTTGTAGCCGGGACAGGGGGTGGCGAGCAGTACTTC
TRBJ2-2 | NA | TRBV12-3/TRBV12-4 | few | CAWVLGLAGSGELFF | TGTGCCTGGGTGCTAGGGCTAGCTGGGTCCGGGGAGCTGTTTTTT
TRBJ2-2 | NA | TRBV7-8 | few | CASSPRGGTNTGELFF | TGTGCCAGCAGCCCCAGGGGGGGGACAAACACCGGGGAGCTGTTTTTT
TRBJ2-7 | TRBD2 | TRBV29-1 | NA | CSVAWRKGLAGARAQYF | TGCAGCGTTGCGTGGAGGAAGGGACTAGCGGGGGCAAGGGCGCAGTACTTC
TRBJ2-5 | NA | TRBV20-1 | NA | CSARKRQVLGRETQYF | TGCAGTGCGAGGAAAAGACAGGTGCTCGGGCGGGAGACCCAGTACTTC
TRBJ2-2 | TRBD2 | TRBV5-1 | many | CASSGTSGGANTGELFF | TGCGCCAGCAGCGGAACTAGCGGGGGGGCGAACACCGGGGAGCTGTTTTTT
TRBJ1-5 | NA | TRBV7-7 | NA | CAGRTRDNERPRPQHF | TGTGCTGGACGGACCCGGGACAACGAGAGACCTCGGCCCCAGCATTTT
TRBJ2-1 | TRBD2 | TRBV4-2 | NA | CASSQPEGLAGDNEQFF | TGTGCCAGCAGCCAGCCCGAGGGACTAGCGGGGGACAATGAGCAGTTCTTC
TRBJ2-7 | NA | TRBV5-6 | NA | CASSLMLSGGYEQYF | TGTGCCAGCAGCTTAATGTTGAGTGGAGGCTACGAGCAGTACTTC
TRBJ2-6 | NA | TRBV24-1 | few | CATSGGGASRGANVLTF | TGTGCCACCAGCGGCGGGGGCGCCTCTCGTGGGGCCAACGTCCTGACTTTC
TRBJ2-3 | TRBD2 | TRBV5-1 | many | CASSLSSGGANTDTQYF | TGCGCCAGCAGCTTGAGCAGCGGGGGAGCCAACACAGATACGCAGTATTTT
TRBJ2-5 | NA | TRBV7-2 | few | CASTRGHRALYQETQYF | TGTGCCAGCACCCGAGGGCATCGAGCCTTGTACCAAGAGACCCAGTACTTC
TRBJ2-3 | TRBD2 | TRBV29-1 | few | CSVDGGVADTQYF | TGCAGCGTTGATGGGGGGGTCGCAGATACGCAGTATTTT
TRBJ1-5 | NA | TRBV2 | few | CASSGRKNQPQHF | TGTGCCAGCAGTGGACGGAAGAATCAGCCCCAGCATTTT
TRBJ2-3 | NA | TRBV10-2 | many | CASSTGGTDTQYF | TGCGCCAGCTCAACGGGGGGCACAGATACGCAGTATTTT
TRBJ1-6 | NA | TRBV9 | NA | CASSGGGISPLHF | TGTGCCAGCAGCGGGGGGGGGATTTCACCCCTCCACTTT
TRBJ1-5 | NA | TRBV12-3/TRBV12-4 | NA | CASGRRGNQPQHF | TGTGCCAGCGGGCGGAGGGGGAATCAGCCCCAGCATTTT
TRBJ1-2 | NA | TRBV20-1 | NA | CSAGGWRKKANYGYTF | TGCAGTGCTGGAGGTTGGAGGAAAAAAGCTAACTATGGCTACACCTTC
TRBJ2-1 | NA | TRBV12-3/TRBV12-4 | many | CASSPPGFDEQFF | TGTGCCAGCAGTCCCCCGGGCTTCGATGAGCAGTTCTTC
TRBJ2-2 | NA | TRBV6-1 | few | CASSGWGVTGELFF | TGTGCCAGCAGCGGTTGGGGGGTAACCGGGGAGCTGTTTTTT
TRBJ2-1 | NA | TRBV9 | many | CASSVEPGVPYNEQFF | TGTGCCAGCAGCGTAGAGCCAGGGGTTCCCTACAATGAGCAGTTCTTC
TRBJ2-3 | NA | TRBV1 | few | CTSSQRTGGGADTQYF | TGCACCAGCAGCCAAAGGACGGGTGGAGGAGCAGATACGCAGTATTTT
TRBJ2-2 | TRBD2 | TRBV6-1 | NA | CASSLSGGAVTGELFF | TGTGCCAGCAGCCTTAGCGGGGGGGCGGTTACCGGGGAGCTGTTTTTT
TRBJ2-5 | NA | TRBV28 | NA | CASSFFETQYF | TGTGCCAGCAGTTTTTTTGAGACCCAGTACTTC
TRBJ1-2 | TRBD1 | TRBV11-1 | many | CASSQGTVGYTF | TGTGCCAGCAGCCAAGGGACAGTTGGCTACACCTTC
TRBJ2-3 | NA | TRBV29-1 | NA | CSVGSGTGEDTQYF | TGCAGCGTTGGGTCTGGAACGGGGGAGGATACGCAGTATTTT
TRBJ2-3 | NA | TRBV19 | few | CASSIDPAGGTDTQYF | TGTGCCAGTAGTATAGATCCCGCAGGGGGCACAGATACGCAGTATTTT
TRBJ1-1 | NA | TRBV20-1 | NA | CSAWQGLMNTEAFF | TGCAGTGCTTGGCAGGGCCTAATGAACACTGAAGCTTTCTTT
TRBJ1-6 | NA | TRBV6-5 | many | CASSFKVRRNSPLHF | TGTGCCAGCAGTTTTAAGGTCAGAAGGAATTCACCCCTCCACTTT
TRBJ2-1 | NA | TRBV6-5 | NA | CASRLSISYNEQFF | TGTGCCAGCAGGTTATCAATCTCCTACAATGAGCAGTTCTTC
TRBJ2-3 | NA | TRBV7-6 | many | CASSLSWTSTDTQYF | TGTGCCAGCAGCTTATCTTGGACTAGCACAGATACGCAGTATTTT
TRBJ2-5 | NA | TRBV6-1 | few | CASNLRGVGQETQYF | TGTGCCAGCAACTTACGTGGGGTCGGTCAAGAGACCCAGTACTTC
TRBJ1-1 | TRBD1 | TRBV7-2 | large | CASSLGSGGTEAFF | TGTGCCAGCAGCTTAGGGTCAGGGGGCACTGAAGCTTTCTTT
TRBJ2-1 | NA | TRBV10-3 | many | CAISESPGQPSGSRSSYNEQFF | TGTGCCATCAGTGAGAGTCCCGGACAGCCCTCTGGGAGCCGGAGCTCCTACAATGAGCAGTTCTTC
TRBJ1-5 | NA | TRBV4-2 | few | CASSQVFGGSNQPQHF | TGTGCCAGCAGCCAAGTGTTCGGAGGGAGCAATCAGCCCCAGCATTTT
TRBJ2-5 | NA | TRBV9 | NA | CASSVAGGNQETQYF | TGTGCCAGCAGCGTAGCTGGAGGAAACCAAGAGACCCAGTACTTC
TRBJ2-5 | NA | TRBV3-1 | NA | CASSHRGAAEETQYF | TGTGCCAGCAGCCACCGGGGGGCTGCCGAAGAGACCCAGTACTTC
TRBJ1-1 | NA | TRBV20-1 | many | CSVPEGNTEAFF | TGCAGTGTACCCGAAGGGAACACTGAAGCTTTCTTT
TRBJ1-1 | TRBD1 | TRBV27 | NA | CASSSMTGVRPEAFF | TGTGCCAGCAGTTCGATGACAGGGGTAAGGCCTGAAGCTTTCTTT
TRBJ1-1 | NA | TRBV10-1 | few | CASSGQSMNTEAFF | TGCGCCAGCAGTGGACAGTCCATGAACACTGAAGCTTTCTTT